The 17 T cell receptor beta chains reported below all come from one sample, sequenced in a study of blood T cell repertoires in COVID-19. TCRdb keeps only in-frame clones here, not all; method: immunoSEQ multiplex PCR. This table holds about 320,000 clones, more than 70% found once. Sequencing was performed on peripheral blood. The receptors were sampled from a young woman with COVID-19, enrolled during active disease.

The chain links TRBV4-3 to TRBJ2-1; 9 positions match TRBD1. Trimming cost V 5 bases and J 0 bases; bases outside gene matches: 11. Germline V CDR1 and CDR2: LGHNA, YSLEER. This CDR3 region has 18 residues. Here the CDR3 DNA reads TGCGCCAGCAGCGCGGGACAGGGAGGGGGTAGCTCCTACAATGAGCAGTTCTTC. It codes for CASSAGQGGGSSYNEQFF.

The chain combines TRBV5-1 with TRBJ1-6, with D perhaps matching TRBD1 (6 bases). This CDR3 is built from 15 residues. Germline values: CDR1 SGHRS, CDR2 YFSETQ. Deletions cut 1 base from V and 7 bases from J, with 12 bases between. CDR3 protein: CASSLWSRGNSPLHF. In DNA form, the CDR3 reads TGCGCCAGCAGCTTGTGGAGCAGGGGAAATTCACCCCTCCACTTT.

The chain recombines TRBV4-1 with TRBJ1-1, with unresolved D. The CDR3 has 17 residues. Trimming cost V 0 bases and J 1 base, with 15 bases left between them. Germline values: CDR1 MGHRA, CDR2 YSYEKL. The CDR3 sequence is CASSQDLGRTENTEAFF. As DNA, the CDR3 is TGCGCCAGCAGCCAAGATTTGGGTCGAACAGAGAACACTGAAGCTTTCTTT.

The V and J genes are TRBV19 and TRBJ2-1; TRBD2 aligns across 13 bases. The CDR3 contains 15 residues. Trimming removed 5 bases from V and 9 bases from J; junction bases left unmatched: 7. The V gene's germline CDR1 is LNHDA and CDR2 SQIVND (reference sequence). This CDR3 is CASSALAGGPSEQFF. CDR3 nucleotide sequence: TGTGCCAGTAGTGCACTAGCGGGGGGGCCGAGTGAGCAGTTCTTC.

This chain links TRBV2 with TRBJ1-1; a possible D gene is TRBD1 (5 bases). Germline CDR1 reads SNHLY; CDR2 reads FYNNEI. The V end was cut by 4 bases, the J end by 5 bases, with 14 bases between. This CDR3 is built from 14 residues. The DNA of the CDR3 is TGTGCCAGCAGTGTCATGGGGGGGGAGACTGAAGCTTTCTTT. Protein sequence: CASSVMGGETEAFF.

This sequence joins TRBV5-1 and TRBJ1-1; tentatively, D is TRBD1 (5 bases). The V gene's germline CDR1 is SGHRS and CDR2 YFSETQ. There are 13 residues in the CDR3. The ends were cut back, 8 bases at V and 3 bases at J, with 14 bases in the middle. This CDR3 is CASRTRGDTEAFF. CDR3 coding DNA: TGCGCCAGTAGAACCCGGGGGGACACTGAAGCTTTCTTT. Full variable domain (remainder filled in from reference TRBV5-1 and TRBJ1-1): KAGVTQTPRYLIKTRGQQVTLSCSPISGHRSVSWYQQTPGQGLQFLFEYFSETQRNKGNFPGRFSGRQFSNSRSEMNVSTLELGDSALYLCASRTRGDTEAFFGQGTRLTVV.

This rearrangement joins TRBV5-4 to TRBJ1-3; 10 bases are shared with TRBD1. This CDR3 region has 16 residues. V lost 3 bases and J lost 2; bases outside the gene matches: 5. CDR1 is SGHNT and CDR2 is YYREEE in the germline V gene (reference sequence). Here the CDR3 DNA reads TGTGCCAGCAGCTCCGCGACAGGGGGCACTGGAAACACCATATATTTT. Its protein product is CASSSATGGTGNTIYF.

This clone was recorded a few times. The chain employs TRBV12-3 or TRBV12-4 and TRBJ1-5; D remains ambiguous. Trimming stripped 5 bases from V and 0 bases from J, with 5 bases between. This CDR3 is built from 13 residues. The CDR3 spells CASSTDSNQPQHF. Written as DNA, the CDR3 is TGTGCCAGCAGTACAGATAGCAATCAGCCCCAGCATTTT.

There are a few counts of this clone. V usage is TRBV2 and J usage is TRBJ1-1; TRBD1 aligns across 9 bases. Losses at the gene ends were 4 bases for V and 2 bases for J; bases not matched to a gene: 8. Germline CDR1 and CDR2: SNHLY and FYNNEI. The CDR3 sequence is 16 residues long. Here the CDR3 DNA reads TGTGCCAGCAGTGGGTCGGACAGGGGCCTCAACACTGAAGCTTTCTTT. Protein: CASSGSDRGLNTEAFF.

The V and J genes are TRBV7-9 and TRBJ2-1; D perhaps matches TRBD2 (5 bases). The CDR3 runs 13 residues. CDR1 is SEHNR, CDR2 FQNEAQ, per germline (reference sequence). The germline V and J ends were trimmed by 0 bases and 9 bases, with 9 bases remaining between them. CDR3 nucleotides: TGTGCCAGCAGCTTAGCACACGGAGGTGAGCAGTTCTTC. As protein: CASSLAHGGEQFF.

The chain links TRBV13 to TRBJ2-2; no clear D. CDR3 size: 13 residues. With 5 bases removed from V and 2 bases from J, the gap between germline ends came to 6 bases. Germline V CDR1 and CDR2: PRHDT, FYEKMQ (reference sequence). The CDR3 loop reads CASSPENTGELFF. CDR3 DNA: TGTGCCAGCAGCCCAGAAAACACCGGGGAGCTGTTTTTT. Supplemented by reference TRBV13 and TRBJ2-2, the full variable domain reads AAGVIQSPRHLIKEKRETATLKCYPIPRHDTVYWYQQGPGQDPQFLISFYEKMQSDKGSIPDRFSAQQFSDYHSELNMSSLELGDSALYFCASSPENTGELFFGEGSRLTVL.

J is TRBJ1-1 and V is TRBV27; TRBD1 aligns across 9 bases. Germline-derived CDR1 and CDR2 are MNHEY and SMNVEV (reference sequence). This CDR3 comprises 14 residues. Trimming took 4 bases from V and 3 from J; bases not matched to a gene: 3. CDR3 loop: CASSWDRADTEAFF. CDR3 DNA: TGTGCCAGCAGTTGGGACAGGGCTGACACTGAAGCTTTCTTT.

DNA for the CDR3: TGTGCCAGTAGTTGGGGGGACACTGAAGCTTTCTTT. Protein sequence: CASSWGDTEAFF. The J gene is TRBJ1-1, the V gene TRBV19; perhaps TRBD1 as D (5 bases). V was clipped by 5 bases and J by 3 bases, with 7 bases between them. The CDR3 contains 12 residues. CDR1 and CDR2 from the germline V gene are LNHDA and SQIVND (reference sequence).

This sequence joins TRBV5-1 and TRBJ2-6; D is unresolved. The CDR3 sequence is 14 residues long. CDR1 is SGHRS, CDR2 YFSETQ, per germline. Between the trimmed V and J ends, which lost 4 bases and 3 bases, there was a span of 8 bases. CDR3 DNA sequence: TGCGCCAGCAGCCACAGTAGTGGGGCCAACGTCCTGACTTTC. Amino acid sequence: CASSHSSGANVLTF.

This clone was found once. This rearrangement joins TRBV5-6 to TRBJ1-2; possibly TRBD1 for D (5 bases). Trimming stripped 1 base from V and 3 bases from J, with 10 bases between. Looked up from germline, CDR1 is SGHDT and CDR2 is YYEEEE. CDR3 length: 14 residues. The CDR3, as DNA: TGTGCCAGCAGCTTGATCAGGGCGGACTATGGCTACACCTTC. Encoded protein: CASSLIRADYGYTF.

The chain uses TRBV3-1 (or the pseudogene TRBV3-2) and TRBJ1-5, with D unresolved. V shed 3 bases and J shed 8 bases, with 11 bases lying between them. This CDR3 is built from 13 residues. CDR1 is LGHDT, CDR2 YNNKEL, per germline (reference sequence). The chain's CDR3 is CASSQSLLKPQHF. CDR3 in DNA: TGTGCCAGCAGCCAGTCATTACTAAAGCCCCAGCATTTT.

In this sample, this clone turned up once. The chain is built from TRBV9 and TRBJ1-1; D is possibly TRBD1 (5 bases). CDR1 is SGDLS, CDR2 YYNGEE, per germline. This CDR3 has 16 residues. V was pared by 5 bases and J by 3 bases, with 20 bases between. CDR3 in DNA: TGTGCCAGCAGAAGGGGCAGTTCCTCATTTGACACTGAAGCTTTCTTT. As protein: CASRRGSSSFDTEAFF.